This T cell receptor beta chain stems from a study of blood T cell repertoires in COVID-19. Study-wide background: Acute and convalescent COVID-19 samples came from the United States, Italy and Spain. T cells, B-cell-depleted T cells, or PBMCs supplied cDNA or gDNA.

In the original processing: It was from reference gene primer amplification that nucleated cell counts were estimated. Some clones are missing from TCRdb's copy, which holds only in-frame ones; the method was immunoSEQ multiplex PCR. The DNA gave D and trimming, while V, J and clone size come from that table. This table holds more than 25,000 clones, roughly nine tenths found once. The receptor was derived from a man older than 75 with acute or convalescent COVID-19. Material for sequencing was peripheral blood.

The CDR3 DNA reads TGTGCCAGCAGCGACGGGTCCTACGGCAATGAGCAGTTCTTC. This translates into CASSDGSYGNEQFF. This sequence joins TRBV2 and TRBJ2-1, with D hard to call. CDR1 is SNHLY, CDR2 FYNNEI, per germline. The CDR3 totals 14 residues. The V end lost 6 bases, the J end lost 6 bases, and 15 bases lay between the germline ends.